What follows are 23 T cell receptor beta chains derived from one specimen sequenced in a study of beta chain features in type 1 diabetes. Of the isolated RNA, all was reverse transcribed, and so the sequenced material was expressed TCRB transcripts. Method: immunoSEQ multiplex PCR; TCRdb's copy keeps in-frame clones and lacks some. The sample yields roughly 310,000 clones, roughly 11% seen once. The sequenced sample consisted of naive CD4+ T cells from blood. These receptors came from a woman in her twenties or thirties in good health.

This clone came up a few times. V gene TRBV18 combines with J gene TRBJ2-3; tentatively, D is TRBD2 (5 bases). Trimming took off 1 base at V and 5 bases at J, with 16 bases between the two ends. The CDR3 sequence is 16 residues long. Germline V gene data show CDR1 as KGHSH and CDR2 as LQKENI. CDR3 amino acids: CASSPLAGLAGDTQYF. CDR3 sequence (DNA): TGTGCCAGCTCACCACTGGCGGGCCTAGCCGGAGATACGCAGTATTTT.

The table lists this clone with a few counts. The chain recombines TRBV9 with TRBJ2-1; tentatively, D is TRBD2 (6 bases). The V gene lost 1 base and the J gene lost 2 bases, with 13 bases spanning the gap. The germline V gene encodes CDR1 SGDLS and CDR2 YYNGEE. This CDR3 spans 16 amino acids. The CDR3 DNA is TGTGCCAGCAGCGTATATGACGGGAGCGCCTACAATGAGCAGTTCTTC. It yields the protein CASSVYDGSAYNEQFF. Drawing the rest from reference TRBV9 and TRBJ2-1, the complete variable domain is DSGVTQTPKHLITATGQRVTLRCSPRSGDLSVYWYQQSLDQGLQFLIQYYNGEERAKGNILERFSAQQFPDLHSELNLSSLELGDSALYFCASSVYDGSAYNEQFFGPGTRLTVL.

A few counts support this clone. This chain uses TRBV25-1 with TRBJ2-2, with a tentative D call TRBD1 (6 bases). The CDR3 runs to 14 residues. The V end was cut by 6 bases, the J end by 1 base, with 9 bases between. Germline V gene sequence: CDR1 MGHDK, CDR2 SYGVNS. The CDR3 DNA reads TGTGCCAGCAGCTTGGGACAGAACACCGGGGAGCTGTTTTTT. It codes for CASSLGQNTGELFF.

The rearrangement links TRBV4-2 to TRBJ1-4; 10 bases align to TRBD1. CDR1 and CDR2 from the germline V gene are LGHNA and YNFKEQ. The CDR3 runs to 16 residues. V lost 1 base to trimming and J lost 8 bases; unmatched junction nucleotides: 7. The CDR3 here is CASSQGIRTGGEKLFF. The CDR3 DNA sequence: TGTGCCAGCAGCCAAGGGATCCGGACAGGGGGAGAAAAACTGTTTTTT.

This clone showed up just a few times. The chain uses TRBV28 and TRBJ1-4; no reliable D call. Germline V gene lookup returns CDR1 MDHEN and CDR2 SYDVKM. This CDR3 comprises 15 residues. V gave up 3 bases and J gave up 4 bases, with 12 bases separating them. The CDR3 DNA follows: TGTGCCAGCAGTTTGGAATCGGGGAATAATGAAAAACTGTTTTTT. Translation: CASSLESGNNEKLFF. Using reference TRBV28 and TRBJ1-4 for the parts outside the CDR3, the full variable domain is DVKVTQSSRYLVKRTGEKVFLECVQDMDHENMFWYRQDPGLGLRLIYFSYDVKMKEKGDIPEGYSVSREKKERFSLILESASTNQTSMYLCASSLESGNNEKLFFGSGTQLSVL.

This clone has just a few counts. This rearrangement joins TRBV30 to TRBJ2-5; D may be TRBD2 (5 bases). This CDR3 is 11 amino acids long. The germline gives CDR1 GTSNPN, CDR2 SVGIG (reference sequence). V lost 3 bases to trimming and J lost 5 bases, with 7 bases between them. CDR3 DNA sequence: TGTGCCTGGAGAAGAGGGGAGACCCAGTACTTC. This gives the protein CAWRRGETQYF. Full variable domain (remainder filled in from reference TRBV30 and TRBJ2-5): SQTIHQWPATLVQPVGSPLSLECTVEGTSNPNLYWYRQAAGRGLQLLFYSVGIGQISSEVPQNLSASRPQDRQFILSSKKLLLSDSGFYLCAWRRGETQYFGPGTRLLVL.

This chain links TRBV20-1 with TRBJ2-1; D remains ambiguous. The CDR3 is 11 residues long. V lost 6 bases and J lost 10, with 13 bases in between. In germline, CDR1 is DFQATT, CDR2 SNEGSKA (reference sequence). The CDR3 DNA is TGCAGTGCCACCATAGAGAGCGAGCAGTTCTTC. Translated: CSATIESEQFF.

The chain combines TRBV9 with TRBJ2-3; TRBD2 is a possible D gene (5 bases). Germline V gene data show CDR1 as SGDLS and CDR2 as YYNGEE. CDR3 size: 17 residues. Deletions cut 4 bases from V and 2 bases from J, with 20 bases between. The CDR3 here is CASSKYEWERFTDTQYF. CDR3 DNA sequence: TGTGCCAGCAGCAAGTATGAGTGGGAGAGATTCACAGATACGCAGTATTTT.

The chain employs TRBV19 and TRBJ1-1; TRBD1 matches at 7 bases. This CDR3 spans 14 amino acids. V lost 5 bases and J lost 3; bases outside the gene matches: 6. Germline CDR1 LNHDA, CDR2 SQIVND (reference sequence). CDR3 in DNA: TGTGCCAGTAGTCACGGACAGGTGTACACTGAAGCTTTCTTT. This translates into CASSHGQVYTEAFF.

This clone showed up just a few times. The rearrangement uses TRBV9 and TRBJ2-6; 7 nucleotides match TRBD2. The CDR3 sequence is 20 residues long. Unmatched junction bases numbered 16, after V lost 4 bases and J lost 0 bases. Germline lookup yields CDR1 SGDLS and CDR2 YYNGEE. The CDR3 DNA reads as TGTGCCAGCAGCTTCAACCCCAACGGGAGGCTCCCCTCTGGGGCCAACGTCCTGACTTTC. This sequence encodes CASSFNPNGRLPSGANVLTF.

CDR3 protein: CASSRSGTGRNEQFF. As DNA, the CDR3 is TGTGCCAGCTCACGCTCGGGGACAGGGCGCAATGAGCAGTTCTTC. The genes are TRBV18 and TRBJ2-1, with 9 nucleotides matching TRBD1. This CDR3 comprises 15 residues. From germline, CDR1 is KGHSH and CDR2 LQKENI. The ends lost 4 bases at V and 6 bases at J; junction bases unmatched: 7.

This clone was seen only a few times. The genes are TRBV14 and TRBJ1-2, with D perhaps matching TRBD1 (6 bases). CDR1 SGHDN and CDR2 FVKESK come from the germline V gene. Trimming stripped 3 bases from V and 5 bases from J, with 13 bases between. CDR3 size: 14 residues. CDR3 residues: CASSHLTGGYGYTF. The CDR3 DNA reads as TGTGCCAGCAGCCACCTGACAGGCGGTTATGGCTACACCTTC.

There are a few counts of this clone. This chain links TRBV29-1 with TRBJ2-1; no clear D. The CDR3 spans 13 residues. CDR1 is SQVTM, CDR2 ANQGSEA, per germline. V lost 6 bases, J lost 5 bases, and 14 bases lay in between. CDR3 sequence (DNA): TGCAGCGTCTCCAGACAACCAAACAATGAGCAGTTCTTC. Protein product: CSVSRQPNNEQFF.

The chain links TRBV4-3 to TRBJ2-1; 9 bases line up with TRBD1. CDR1 and CDR2 (germline): LGHNA, YSLEER. Trimming removed 0 bases from V and 8 bases from J; junction bases left unmatched: 8. The CDR3 totals 16 residues. The CDR3 DNA sequence: TGCGCCAGCAGCCAAGATCCCCACAGGGGGCTATATGAGCAGTTCTTC. Protein sequence: CASSQDPHRGLYEQFF.

The rearrangement links TRBV5-4 to TRBJ2-1; D unresolved. Trimming took 0 bases from V and 10 from J, leaving 14 bases between them. Germline V gives CDR1 SGHNT, CDR2 YYREEE (reference sequence). The CDR3 covers 14 residues. This chain's CDR3 is CASSLDSAGREQFF. The CDR3 nucleotides read TGTGCCAGCAGCTTGGATTCGGCAGGCAGGGAGCAGTTCTTC.

The rearrangement links TRBV7-3 to TRBJ2-1; 7 bases match TRBD2. V gave up 5 bases and J gave up 9 bases; unmatched junction bases: 10. This CDR3 has 14 amino acids. The V gene's germline CDR1 is SGHTA and CDR2 FQGTGA. This chain's CDR3 is CASSASGLLTEQFF. The DNA of the CDR3 is TGTGCCAGCAGCGCCTCGGGACTACTTACTGAGCAGTTCTTC.

This clone has a handful of counts. The gene calls are TRBV15 and TRBJ2-5; D ambiguous. The germline V gene encodes CDR1 LNHNV and CDR2 YYDKDF (reference sequence). The CDR3 is made up of 13 amino acids. The ends were cut back, 1 base at V and 6 bases at J, with 9 bases in the middle. CDR3 in DNA: TGTGCCACCAGCAGAGTGGCCCCTCAGACCCAGTACTTC. Translating gives CATSRVAPQTQYF. Using reference TRBV15 and TRBJ2-5 for the parts outside the CDR3, the full variable domain is DAMVIQNPRYQVTQFGKPVTLSCSQTLNHNVMYWYQQKSSQAPKLLFHYYDKDFNNEADTPDNFQSRRPNTSFCFLDIRSPGLGDTAMYLCATSRVAPQTQYFGPGTRLLVL.

This clone was observed a handful of times. The chain recombines TRBV6-6 with TRBJ1-1; the D is unclear. Between the trimmed V and J ends, which lost 5 bases and 4 bases, there was a span of 17 bases. The length of the CDR3 is 15 residues. CDR1 and CDR2 from the germline V gene are MNHNY and SVGAGI (reference sequence). CDR3 nucleotides: TGTGCCAGCAGTCCCCTTGACATCGGGAGCACTGAAGCTTTCTTT. Translated: CASSPLDIGSTEAFF.

This clone was detected a few times. The chain has TRBV6-1 and TRBJ2-3; no clear D gene. V lost 6 bases and J 4 bases, leaving 11 bases between the germline ends. Germline CDR1 and CDR2: MNHNS and SASEGT. The CDR3 runs to 13 residues. The CDR3 loop is CASSPMTSDTQYF. CDR3 DNA sequence: TGTGCCAGCAGCCCGATGACATCAGATACGCAGTATTTT.

This clone was seen only a few times. This rearrangement joins TRBV4-1 to TRBJ2-1; 7 bases are shared with TRBD1. The ends lost 7 bases at V and 0 bases at J; junction bases unmatched: 9. Germline CDR1 MGHRA, CDR2 YSYEKL. The CDR3 runs to 16 residues. DNA for the CDR3: TGCGCCAGCACCTCAAACAGGGGAGACTCCTACAATGAGCAGTTCTTC. Translating it yields CASTSNRGDSYNEQFF.

The V and J genes are TRBV7-9 and TRBJ2-7, with 9 bases matching TRBD2. The CDR3 has 17 amino acids. Germline CDR1 SEHNR, CDR2 FQNEAQ (reference sequence). J gave up 1 base and V 4 bases, and 11 bases lay outside the gene matches. The CDR3 here is CASSSTSGYQGSYEQYF. For the CDR3, the DNA is TGTGCCAGCAGCTCGACTAGCGGCTATCAGGGGTCCTACGAGCAGTACTTC.

The rearrangement links TRBV9 to TRBJ2-2; 10 bases agree with TRBD2. The CDR3 sequence is 17 residues long. Germline CDR1 SGDLS, CDR2 YYNGEE. V gave up 3 bases and J gave up 5 bases; unmatched junction bases: 10. The CDR3 loop reads CASSARTSGMYTGELFF. The CDR3, as DNA: TGTGCCAGCAGCGCCAGGACTAGCGGCATGTATACCGGGGAGCTGTTTTTT.

This clone was recorded a few times. V and J are TRBV9 and TRBJ2-5; TRBD1 aligns across 11 bases. The CDR3 totals 13 residues. Germline-derived CDR1 and CDR2 are SGDLS and YYNGEE. J gave up 5 bases and V 7 bases, and 4 bases lay outside the gene matches. The CDR3 DNA sequence: TGTGCCAGCTCGGGACAGGGGGAGGAGACCCAGTACTTC. Its protein is CASSGQGEETQYF.